This T cell receptor (beta chain) derives from a study of T cell changes during pregnancy in multiple sclerosis. Trimming took 3 bases from V and 4 from J; bases not matched to a gene: 7. Germline assignment: CDR1 MNHEY and CDR2 SMNVEV (reference sequence). The CDR3 loop spans 15 amino acids. Clones were sequenced by immunoSEQ multiplex PCR, and TCRdb holds only the in-frame ones, with some missing. There are under 50,000 clones in the sample; 91% occur only once, and 0.5% to 0.85% lies in the top ten. This receptor was taken from a female donor in good health, enrolled as a control in a pregnancy study. Sequencing was performed on CD4+ T cells from peripheral blood mononuclear cells, taken in the second trimester of pregnancy. This chain joins TRBV27 and TRBJ2-7; 9 bases agree with TRBD1. The CDR3 protein is CASSFRTGVFYEQYF. The DNA for the CDR3 is TGTGCCAGCAGTTTCCGGACAGGGGTTTTTTACGAGCAGTACTTC.